This T cell receptor (beta chain) was retrieved from a study of OX40 agonist ivuxolimab in advanced cancers. Notes on the study in general: In general, CD8+ T cells held more expanded clones than CD4+ did, on average. In the 0.1 to 3.0 mg/kg range, CD4+ and CD8+ blood T cells had expanded clonally by week 6.

Patients with autoimmune history or systemic immunosuppression were excluded. Notes on this clone: The antigen is not known.

The CDR3 covers 14 residues. The V and J ends lost 3 bases and 0 bases respectively, with 10 bases between them. The germline V gene has CDR1 SGHDT and CDR2 YYEEEE. Using immunoSEQ multiplex PCR, the repertoire was profiled, and TCRdb retains in-frame clones only, with some absent. The sample contains some 54,000 clones, roughly three quarters of which appear only once. The material was CD4+ or CD8+ T cells sorted from blood, obtained in a trial of the OX40 agonist ivuxolimab. V is TRBV5-6 and J is TRBJ2-7; D not resolved. This TCR came from an adult with an advanced solid tumor such as melanoma, head and neck, liver or kidney cancer. The CDR3 sequence: CASSSGRSSYEQYF. CDR3 coding DNA: TGTGCCAGCAGCTCCGGACGGAGCTCCTACGAGCAGTACTTC.